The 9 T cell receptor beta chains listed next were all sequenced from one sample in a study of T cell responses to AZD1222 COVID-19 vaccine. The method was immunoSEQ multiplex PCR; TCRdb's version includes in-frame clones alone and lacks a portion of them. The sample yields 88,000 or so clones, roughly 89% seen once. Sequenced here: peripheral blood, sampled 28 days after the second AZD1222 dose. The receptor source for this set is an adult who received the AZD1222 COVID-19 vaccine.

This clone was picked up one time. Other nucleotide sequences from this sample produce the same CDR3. The CDR3 reads CASSPSTDTQYF. The CDR3 DNA is TGTGCCAGCTCACCTAGCACAGATACGCAGTATTTT. This chain joins TRBV18 and TRBJ2-3, with D uncertain. The germline V gene encodes CDR1 KGHSH and CDR2 LQKENI. The CDR3 loop spans 12 amino acids. The V end was cut by 3 bases, the J end by 0 bases, with 1 base between.

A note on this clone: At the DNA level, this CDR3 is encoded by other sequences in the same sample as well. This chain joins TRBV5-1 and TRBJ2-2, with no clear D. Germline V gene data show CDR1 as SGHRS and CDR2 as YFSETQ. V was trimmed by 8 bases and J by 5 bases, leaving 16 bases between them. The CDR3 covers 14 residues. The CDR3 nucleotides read TGCGCCAGTAGCAGGACGGACGAGACCGGGGAGCTGTTTTTT. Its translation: CASSRTDETGELFF.

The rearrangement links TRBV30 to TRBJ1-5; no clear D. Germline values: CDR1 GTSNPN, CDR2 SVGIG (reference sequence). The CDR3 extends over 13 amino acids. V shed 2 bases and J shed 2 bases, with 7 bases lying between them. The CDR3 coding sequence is TGTGCCTGGAGTCCAAGGGGCAATCAGCCCCAGCATTTT. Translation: CAWSPRGNQPQHF.

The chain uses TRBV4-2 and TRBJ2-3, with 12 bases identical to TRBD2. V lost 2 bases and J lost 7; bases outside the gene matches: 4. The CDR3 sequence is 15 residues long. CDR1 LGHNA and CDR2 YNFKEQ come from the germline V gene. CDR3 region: CASSQLAGGLNTQYF. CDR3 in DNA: TGTGCCAGCAGCCAACTAGCGGGGGGGCTTAATACGCAGTATTTT.

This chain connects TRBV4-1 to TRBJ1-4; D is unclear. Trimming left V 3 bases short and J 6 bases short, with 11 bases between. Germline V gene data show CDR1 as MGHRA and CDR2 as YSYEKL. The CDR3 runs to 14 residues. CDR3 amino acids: CASSHSSLDEKLFF. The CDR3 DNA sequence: TGCGCCAGCAGCCACAGCAGTCTTGATGAAAAACTGTTTTTT.

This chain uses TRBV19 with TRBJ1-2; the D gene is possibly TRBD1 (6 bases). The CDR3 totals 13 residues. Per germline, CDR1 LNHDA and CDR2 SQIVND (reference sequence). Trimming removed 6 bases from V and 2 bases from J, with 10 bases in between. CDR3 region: CASRTGQNYGYTF. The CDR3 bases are TGTGCCAGTAGGACTGGACAGAACTATGGCTACACCTTC.

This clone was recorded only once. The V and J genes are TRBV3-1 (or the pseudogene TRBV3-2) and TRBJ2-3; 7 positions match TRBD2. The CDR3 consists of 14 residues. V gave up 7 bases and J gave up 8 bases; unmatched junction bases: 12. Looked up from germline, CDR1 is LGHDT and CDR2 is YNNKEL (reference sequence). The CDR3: CASILSSSGGTQYF. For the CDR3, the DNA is TGTGCCAGCATCCTTTCTTCCTCGGGGGGTACGCAGTATTTT.

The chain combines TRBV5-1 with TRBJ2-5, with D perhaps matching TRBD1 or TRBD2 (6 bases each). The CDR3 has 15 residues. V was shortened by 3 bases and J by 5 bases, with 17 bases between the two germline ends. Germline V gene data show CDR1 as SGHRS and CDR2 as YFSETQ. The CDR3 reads CASSSLPGAGETQYF. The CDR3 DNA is TGCGCCAGCAGCTCCCTGCCAGGGGCGGGGGAGACCCAGTACTTC.

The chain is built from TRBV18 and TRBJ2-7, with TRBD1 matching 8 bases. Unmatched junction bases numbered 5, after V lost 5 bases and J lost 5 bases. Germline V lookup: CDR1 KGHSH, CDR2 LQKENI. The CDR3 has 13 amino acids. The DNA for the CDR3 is TGTGCCAGCTCAGTTGGACAGGGCAACGAGCAGTACTTC. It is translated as CASSVGQGNEQYF.